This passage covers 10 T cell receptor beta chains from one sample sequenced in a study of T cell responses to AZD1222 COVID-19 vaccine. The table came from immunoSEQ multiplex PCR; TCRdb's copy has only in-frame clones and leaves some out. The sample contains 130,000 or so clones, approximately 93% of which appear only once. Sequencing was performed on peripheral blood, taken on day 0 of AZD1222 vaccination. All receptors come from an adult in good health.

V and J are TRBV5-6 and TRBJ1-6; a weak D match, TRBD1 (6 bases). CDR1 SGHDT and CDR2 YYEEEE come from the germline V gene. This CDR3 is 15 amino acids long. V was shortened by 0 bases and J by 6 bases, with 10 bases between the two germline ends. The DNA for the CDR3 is TGTGCCAGCAGCTTGGGTCCAGGGGTTAATTCACCCCTCCACTTT. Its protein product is CASSLGPGVNSPLHF.

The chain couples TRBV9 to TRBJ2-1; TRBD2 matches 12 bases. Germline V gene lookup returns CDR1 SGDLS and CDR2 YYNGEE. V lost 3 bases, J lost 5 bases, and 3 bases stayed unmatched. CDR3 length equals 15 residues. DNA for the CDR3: TGTGCCAGCAGCGGAACTAGCGGGGGGAACAATGAGCAGTTCTTC. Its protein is CASSGTSGGNNEQFF.

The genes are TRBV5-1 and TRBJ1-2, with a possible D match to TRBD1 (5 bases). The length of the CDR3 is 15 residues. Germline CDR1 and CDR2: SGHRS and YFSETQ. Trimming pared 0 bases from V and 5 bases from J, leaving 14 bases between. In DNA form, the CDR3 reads TGCGCCAGCAGCTTGGACAGGAGGGGAGTTTATGGCTACACCTTC. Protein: CASSLDRRGVYGYTF.

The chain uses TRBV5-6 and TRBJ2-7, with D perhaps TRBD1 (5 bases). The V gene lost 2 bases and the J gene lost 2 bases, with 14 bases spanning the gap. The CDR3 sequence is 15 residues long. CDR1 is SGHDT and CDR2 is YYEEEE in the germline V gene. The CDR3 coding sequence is TGTGCCAGCAGCTTCCGGGCAGGGCCCCCCTACGAGCAGTACTTC. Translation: CASSFRAGPPYEQYF.

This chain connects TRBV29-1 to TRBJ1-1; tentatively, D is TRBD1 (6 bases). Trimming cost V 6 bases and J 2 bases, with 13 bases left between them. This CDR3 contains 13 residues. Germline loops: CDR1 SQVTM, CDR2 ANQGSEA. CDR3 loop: CSVQGQANTEAFF. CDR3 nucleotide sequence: TGCAGCGTCCAGGGGCAGGCAAACACTGAAGCTTTCTTT. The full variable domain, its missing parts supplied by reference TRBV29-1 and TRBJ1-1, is SAVISQKPSRDICQRGTSLTIQCQVDSQVTMMFWYRQQPGQSLTLIATANQGSEATYESGFVIDKFPISRPNLTFSTLTVSNMSPEDSSIYLCSVQGQANTEAFFGQGTRLTVV.

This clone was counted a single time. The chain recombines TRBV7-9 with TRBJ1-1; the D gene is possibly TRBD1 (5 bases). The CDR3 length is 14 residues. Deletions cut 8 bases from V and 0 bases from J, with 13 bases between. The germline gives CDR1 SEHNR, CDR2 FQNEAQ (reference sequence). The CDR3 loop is CASCAQGLNTEAFF. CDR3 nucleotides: TGTGCCAGCTGTGCCCAGGGATTGAACACTGAAGCTTTCTTT.

Written as DNA, the CDR3 is TGTGCCAGCAGTAGAACAACTGAAGCTTTCTTT. The encoded protein is CASSRTTEAFF. The rearrangement uses TRBV5-8 and TRBJ1-1; D call uncertain. This CDR3 has 11 amino acids. With 5 bases removed from V and 5 bases from J, the gap between germline ends came to 7 bases. Germline assignment: CDR1 SGHTS and CDR2 YDEGEE.

The CDR3 here is CASIGYQNQPQHF. The CDR3 region has the DNA TGTGCCAGCATAGGTTATCAGAATCAGCCCCAGCATTTT. The chain has TRBV19 and TRBJ1-5; D call uncertain. CDR1 is LNHDA and CDR2 is SQIVND in the germline V gene (reference sequence). V lost 9 bases, J lost 4 bases, and 13 bases lay in between. The CDR3 length is 13 residues.

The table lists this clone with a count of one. This CDR3 reads CASSRIRGSYEQYF. The DNA for the CDR3 is TGTGCCAGCAGCCGTATCAGGGGTTCCTACGAGCAGTACTTC. The V and J genes are TRBV6-6 and TRBJ2-7, with D possibly TRBD1 on 6 matching bases. The germline V gene encodes CDR1 MNHNY and CDR2 SVGAGI (reference sequence). The V end lost 6 bases, the J end lost 1 base, and 13 bases lay between the germline ends. CDR3 length: 14 residues.

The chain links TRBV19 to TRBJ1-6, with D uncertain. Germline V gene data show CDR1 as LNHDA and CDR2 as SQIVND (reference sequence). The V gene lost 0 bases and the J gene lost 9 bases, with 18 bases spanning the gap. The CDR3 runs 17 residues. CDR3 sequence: CASSIDVSGSSRSPLHF. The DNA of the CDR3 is TGTGCCAGTAGTATAGATGTCTCAGGCTCATCGCGTTCACCCCTCCACTTT.